This TCR beta chain was found in a study of cytomegalovirus exposure and HLA in healthy donors. Study-level information: An early data release held 75 million to 100 million unique TCRs from HLA-typed donors.

The PCR was carried out with 60 Vbeta primers and 13 Jbeta primers. TCRdb's table, derived via immunoSEQ multiplex PCR, lists solely in-frame clones and lacks some. Counted here are about 69,000 clones, roughly 70% occurring once; the ten biggest clones make up over 9.5%. Material: PBMCs. This TCR was sampled from a woman under 40 in good health and CMV-seronegative.

The CDR3 loop reads CASSAGTVDMNTEAFF. The DNA of the CDR3 is TGTGCCAGCAGCGCCGGGACAGTGGACATGAACACTGAAGCTTTCTTT. The chain combines TRBV9 with TRBJ1-1, with 7 bases that match TRBD1. Germline loops: CDR1 SGDLS, CDR2 YYNGEE. With 3 bases clipped from V and 0 bases from J, the junction kept 8 bases outside the gene matches. The CDR3 is 16 amino acids.